This TCR beta chain was profiled in a study of T-cell memory formation after mild COVID-19. Findings and caveats of the study: Clones which contracted sat mainly in CM and EM if CD4+, and in EMRA if CD8+.

TCRdb re-analysed the 5' RACE reads in MiXCR, keeping a single row per CDR3 protein. The sample yields about 290,000 distinct CDR3 sequences, roughly 15% seen once. Note on this clonotype: Its antigen is still unknown.

The CDR3 sequence is 17 residues long. Trimming stripped 4 bases from V and 0 bases from J, with 13 bases between. Germline-derived CDR1 and CDR2 are MGHRA and YSYEKL. The sample was PBMCs or a T cell subset sorted from them (not recorded which). This chain links TRBV4-1 with TRBJ1-6; unclear D gene. The source is a man in his late teens or twenties who had mild COVID-19 (a few samples of this study predate the infection). Cell type and time point are not known. The CDR3 sequence is CASSPSRASSYNSPLHF. The DNA of the CDR3 is TGCGCCAGCAGCCCCTCGAGGGCTAGCTCCTATAATTCACCCCTCCACTTT.